The 24 T cell receptor beta chains below all came from one sample that was sequenced in a study of CD8 T cells in Susac syndrome. Reverse transcription of about 0.45 to 1 ug RNA was carried out with random hexamers. MiXCR, run by TCRdb on the immunoSEQ multiplex PCR reads, gives a single entry per CDR3 protein. Of around 180,000 distinct CDR3 sequences in the sample, approximately 95% are singletons; the top ten hold approximately 0.09%. What was sequenced was CD4+ T cells from PBMCs. The receptors originated from a human donor with multiple sclerosis.

This chain connects TRBV7-3 to TRBJ2-5, with no clear D. The ends were cut back, 2 bases at V and 2 bases at J, with 12 bases in the middle. Germline values: CDR1 SGHTA, CDR2 FQGTGA. This CDR3 contains 15 residues. The CDR3 DNA reads as TGTGCCAGCAGCTTACAGGCAGGCCCACAAGAGACCCAGTACTTC. Amino acid sequence: CASSLQAGPQETQYF.

This CDR3 reads CASSLIAANYGYTF. DNA of the CDR3: TGTGCCAGCAGTTTAATCGCAGCTAACTATGGCTACACCTTC. V gene TRBV12-3 or TRBV12-4 combines with J gene TRBJ1-2; D unresolved. The V and J ends lost 2 bases and 0 bases respectively, with 7 bases between them. The CDR3 spans 14 residues.

J is TRBJ2-7 and V is TRBV19; TRBD2 matches at 8 bases. Germline V lookup: CDR1 LNHDA, CDR2 SQIVND (reference sequence). With 8 bases clipped from V and 6 bases from J, the junction kept 12 bases outside the gene matches. The CDR3 extends over 14 amino acids. DNA of the CDR3: TGTGCCAGTCGGATAGGGCGGGAGGTCGGCGAGCAGTACTTC. Its protein is CASRIGREVGEQYF.

The chain combines TRBV29-1 with TRBJ1-1; no clear D. V dropped 6 bases and J dropped 3 bases, with 14 bases sitting between them. Per the germline V gene, CDR1 is SQVTM and CDR2 is ANQGSEA. CDR3 length: 13 residues. In DNA form, the CDR3 reads TGCAGCGTCGGAGAAGGAACGTACACTGAAGCTTTCTTT. Residues: CSVGEGTYTEAFF. Variable domain in full (rest from reference TRBV29-1 and TRBJ1-1): SAVISQKPSRDICQRGTSLTIQCQVDSQVTMMFWYRQQPGQSLTLIATANQGSEATYESGFVIDKFPISRPNLTFSTLTVSNMSPEDSSIYLCSVGEGTYTEAFFGQGTRLTVV.

This sequence joins TRBV2 and TRBJ2-5; D gene unclear. V dropped 4 bases and J dropped 4 bases, with 10 bases sitting between them. CDR3 length: 13 residues. CDR1 is SNHLY and CDR2 is FYNNEI in the germline V gene. This CDR3 reads CASSGFRRETQYF. The CDR3 bases are TGTGCCAGCAGTGGATTCAGGAGAGAGACCCAGTACTTC.

J is TRBJ1-3 and V is TRBV23-1; D perhaps matches TRBD1 (5 bases). TRBV23-1 counts as an open reading frame of uncertain function. The CDR3 is 13 residues long. Trimming shortened V by 3 bases and J by 7 bases, and 10 bases separated the two germline ends. The CDR3: CASSHAGRNTIYF. DNA for the CDR3: TGCGCCAGCAGTCATGCAGGGAGGAACACCATATATTTT.

The chain uses TRBV15 and TRBJ1-1; unclear D gene. Trimming stripped 7 bases from V and 0 bases from J, with 9 bases between. Germline values: CDR1 LNHNV, CDR2 YYDKDF (reference sequence). CDR3 length: 13 amino acids. The CDR3 coding sequence is TGTGCCACCATGAGTTCACTGAACACTGAAGCTTTCTTT. Its protein product is CATMSSLNTEAFF.

The rearrangement links TRBV19 to TRBJ1-2; tentative D call: TRBD1 (5 bases). This CDR3 is 14 amino acids long. Germline loops: CDR1 LNHDA, CDR2 SQIVND (reference sequence). Trimming took off 4 bases at V and 2 bases at J, with 11 bases between the two ends. The CDR3 loop reads CASSRGTDNYGYTF. CDR3 DNA sequence: TGTGCCAGTAGTAGAGGGACGGACAACTATGGCTACACCTTC.

The chain has TRBV5-4 and TRBJ2-1; D is uncertain. The CDR3 totals 15 residues. V was pared by 0 bases and J by 2 bases, with 9 bases between. CDR1 and CDR2 from the germline V gene are SGHNT and YYREEE (reference sequence). CDR3 nucleotides: TGTGCCAGCAGCTTGGGTATTGATGCCTACAATGAGCAGTTCTTC. The encoded protein is CASSLGIDAYNEQFF. Full variable domain (rest looked up from reference TRBV5-4 and TRBJ2-1): ETGVTQSPTHLIKTRGQQVTLRCSSQSGHNTVSWYQQALGQGPQFIFQYYREEENGRGNFPPRFSGLQFPNYSSELNVNALELDDSALYLCASSLGIDAYNEQFFGPGTRLTVL.

The V call is TRBV16, the J call TRBJ1-5; a possible D gene is TRBD1 (6 bases). This CDR3 is 15 amino acids long. Trimming took 4 bases from V and 1 from J, leaving 11 bases between them. From germline, CDR1 is KGHSY and CDR2 FQNENV. CDR3 in DNA: TGTGCCAGCAGCCTAGGCAGGGGCAGCAATCAGCCCCAGCATTTT. This sequence encodes CASSLGRGSNQPQHF.

V and J are TRBV7-2 and TRBJ1-3, with unresolved D. Germline CDR1 is SGHTA and CDR2 is FQGNSA. The CDR3 has 16 amino acids. The V end lost 8 bases, the J end lost 0 bases, and 17 bases lay between the germline ends. CDR3: CASGRHGYSSGNTIYF. Written as DNA, the CDR3 is TGTGCCAGCGGCCGACATGGATACTCCTCTGGAAACACCATATATTTT.

This clonotype showed up just a few times. CDR3 residues: CASSLGTLNTEAFF. The CDR3 nucleotides read TGTGCCAGCAGTCTGGGGACACTGAACACTGAAGCTTTCTTT. This sequence joins TRBV28 and TRBJ1-1, with D possibly TRBD1 on 6 matching bases. Looked up from germline, CDR1 is MDHEN and CDR2 is SYDVKM. The CDR3 spans 14 residues. The germline V and J ends were trimmed by 5 bases and 0 bases, with 10 bases remaining between them.

The rearrangement joins TRBV7-3 to TRBJ2-3, with 16 bases fitting TRBD2. Germline CDR1 is SGHTA and CDR2 is FQGTGA. CDR3 length: 21 residues. V was clipped by 3 bases and J by 0 bases; unmatched bases: 12. The CDR3 is CASSFAPGLAGGRGSTDTQYF. The CDR3 coding sequence is TGTGCCAGCAGCTTCGCTCCGGGACTAGCGGGGGGGCGAGGGAGCACAGATACGCAGTATTTT.

The V call is TRBV7-2, the J call TRBJ2-5, with D hard to call. Germline V gene lookup returns CDR1 SGHTA and CDR2 FQGNSA. With 0 bases removed from V and 0 bases from J, the gap between germline ends came to 8 bases. The CDR3 contains 15 residues. CDR3 DNA sequence: TGTGCCAGCAGCTTAGCAGCACAGAACCAAGAGACCCAGTACTTC. It is translated as CASSLAAQNQETQYF.

This clonotype appeared a single time. The gene calls are TRBV20-1 and TRBJ2-5; the D gene is possibly TRBD2 (5 bases). The CDR3 totals 13 residues. CDR1 is DFQATT and CDR2 is SNEGSKA in the germline V gene (reference sequence). V was cut by 1 base and J by 1 base, with 7 bases left in between. DNA for the CDR3: TGCAGTGCTAGAGTAGCGCTCCAAGAGACCCAGTACTTC. Translating gives CSARVALQETQYF.

The V and J genes are TRBV4-1 and TRBJ1-5; D call uncertain. This CDR3 is 15 amino acids long. Germline assignment: CDR1 MGHRA and CDR2 YSYEKL. The ends were cut back, 0 bases at V and 7 bases at J, with 13 bases in the middle. The chain's CDR3 is CASSQDSRGEQPQHF. Written as DNA, the CDR3 is TGCGCCAGCAGCCAAGATTCGCGCGGGGAACAGCCCCAGCATTTT.

The genes are TRBV30 and TRBJ1-4; 10 nucleotides line up with TRBD1. This CDR3 region has 14 residues. V gave up 3 bases and J gave up 7 bases; unmatched junction bases: 5. From germline, CDR1 is GTSNPN and CDR2 SVGIG (reference sequence). Written as DNA, the CDR3 is TGTGCCTGGAGCGCAGGACAGGGGGGTGAAAAACTGTTTTTT. It encodes CAWSAGQGGEKLFF.

This sequence joins TRBV6-5 and TRBJ1-5; D is unresolved. The CDR3 covers 13 residues. The V gene lost 2 bases and the J gene lost 4 bases, with 6 bases spanning the gap. Germline lookup yields CDR1 MNHEY and CDR2 SVGAGI. The CDR3 here is CASSYDGNQPQHF. In nucleotides, the CDR3 is TGTGCCAGCAGTTACGATGGGAATCAGCCCCAGCATTTT.

V and J are TRBV19 and TRBJ1-1; the match to TRBD1 covers 7 bases. J gave up 3 bases and V 5 bases, and 3 bases lay outside the gene matches. Germline CDR1 reads LNHDA; CDR2 reads SQIVND (reference sequence). This CDR3 has 13 amino acids. As DNA, the CDR3 is TGTGCCAGTAGTTACAGGGGTGACACTGAAGCTTTCTTT. This codes for CASSYRGDTEAFF.

V usage is TRBV3-1 and J usage is TRBJ2-1; 10 bases agree with TRBD2. V lost 2 bases to trimming and J lost 8 bases; unmatched junction nucleotides: 6. This CDR3 is built from 15 residues. Germline loops: CDR1 LGHDT, CDR2 YNNKEL (reference sequence). CDR3 bases: TGTGCCAGCAGCCAATATTCTAGCGGGAGCGATGAGCAGTTCTTC. Its protein product is CASSQYSSGSDEQFF.

The genes are TRBV7-2 and TRBJ2-4; D is ambiguous. V was shortened by 3 bases and J by 5 bases, with 8 bases between the two germline ends. There are 13 residues in the CDR3. CDR1 and CDR2 from the germline V gene are SGHTA and FQGNSA. CDR3 DNA sequence: TGTGCCAGCAGCTTCGCTGGGGAAAACATTCAGTACTTC. Translation gives CASSFAGENIQYF.

The chain combines TRBV27 with TRBJ2-1; 7 bases fit TRBD2. The CDR3 length is 14 residues. Per the germline V gene, CDR1 is MNHEY and CDR2 is SMNVEV (reference sequence). Unmatched junction bases numbered 5, after V lost 5 bases and J lost 4 bases. The CDR3 sequence: CASSPRRGYNEQFF. In DNA form, the CDR3 reads TGTGCCAGCAGTCCTAGGCGGGGGTACAATGAGCAGTTCTTC.

The chain links TRBV6-2 or TRBV6-3 to TRBJ1-5; 9 nucleotides align to TRBD1. The V and J ends lost 5 bases and 4 bases, in that order; junction bases with no gene match: 6. Germline assignment: CDR1 MNHEY and CDR2 SVGEGT. This CDR3 has 15 residues. CDR3 nucleotide sequence: TGTGCCAGCAGTGACCCGGGACAGGGTAATCAGCCCCAGCATTTT. It yields the protein CASSDPGQGNQPQHF.

The chain has TRBV5-6 and TRBJ2-2; TRBD1 aligns across 10 bases. The J segment lost 2 bases and the V segment lost 3 bases, leaving 13 bases of the junction unmatched. The germline V gene has CDR1 SGHDT and CDR2 YYEEEE. The length of the CDR3 is 19 residues. CDR3 protein: CASSSPLGQGFLNTGELFF. The CDR3 nucleotides read TGTGCCAGCAGCTCCCCTCTGGGACAGGGGTTTTTAAACACCGGGGAGCTGTTTTTT. The full variable domain, in which reference TRBV5-6 and TRBJ2-2 provide the parts outside the CDR3, is DAGVTQSPTHLIKTRGQQVTLRCSPKSGHDTVSWYQQALGQGPQFIFQYYEEEERQRGNFPDRFSGHQFPNYSSELNVNALLLGDSALYLCASSSPLGQGFLNTGELFFGEGSRLTVL.